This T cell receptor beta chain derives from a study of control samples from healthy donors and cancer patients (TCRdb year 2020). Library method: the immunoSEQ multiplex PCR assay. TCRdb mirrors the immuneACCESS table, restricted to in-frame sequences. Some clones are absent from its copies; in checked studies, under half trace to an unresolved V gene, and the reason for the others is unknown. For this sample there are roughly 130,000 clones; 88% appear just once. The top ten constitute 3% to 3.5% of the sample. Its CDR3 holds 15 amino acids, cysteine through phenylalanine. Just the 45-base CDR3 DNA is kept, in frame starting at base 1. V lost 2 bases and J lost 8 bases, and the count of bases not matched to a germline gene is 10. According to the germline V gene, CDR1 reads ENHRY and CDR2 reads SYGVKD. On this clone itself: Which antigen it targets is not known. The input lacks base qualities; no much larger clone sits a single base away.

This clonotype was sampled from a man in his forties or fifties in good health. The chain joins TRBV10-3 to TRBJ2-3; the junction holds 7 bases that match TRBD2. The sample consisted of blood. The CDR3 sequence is CAISEGPRGVLTQYF. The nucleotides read TGTGCCATCAGTGAGGGCCCCCGGGGGGTTCTTACGCAGTATTTT.